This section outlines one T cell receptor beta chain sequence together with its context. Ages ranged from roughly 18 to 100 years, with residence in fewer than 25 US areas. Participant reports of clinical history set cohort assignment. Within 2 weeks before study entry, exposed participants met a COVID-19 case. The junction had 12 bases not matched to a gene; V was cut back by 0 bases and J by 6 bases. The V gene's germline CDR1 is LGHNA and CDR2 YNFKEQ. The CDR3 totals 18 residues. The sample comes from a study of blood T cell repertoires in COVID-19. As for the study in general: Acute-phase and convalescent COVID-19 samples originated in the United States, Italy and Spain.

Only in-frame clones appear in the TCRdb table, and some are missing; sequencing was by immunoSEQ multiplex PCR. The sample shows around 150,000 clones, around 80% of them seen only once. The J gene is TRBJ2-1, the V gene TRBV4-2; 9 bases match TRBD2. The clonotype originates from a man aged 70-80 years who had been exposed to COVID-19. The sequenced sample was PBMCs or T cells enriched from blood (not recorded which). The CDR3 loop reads CASSQEGPSAGGPNEQFF. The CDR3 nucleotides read TGTGCCAGCAGCCAAGAAGGTCCCTCGGCGGGAGGGCCCAATGAGCAGTTCTTC.